This record covers a single T cell receptor beta chain. Its antigen remains unidentified. Trimming took off 4 bases at V and 9 bases at J, with 13 bases between the two ends. CDR1 is SGHTA, CDR2 FQGNSA, per germline. The CDR3 sequence is 13 residues long. The method was immunoSEQ multiplex PCR; TCRdb's version includes in-frame clones alone and lacks a portion of them. The data show approximately 2,300,000 clones, 85% to 95% seen once. This record belongs to a study of shared clonotypes between healthy human individuals. Division of CD4+ cells produced a CD45RA+ naive subset and a CD45RA-negative memory subset. Regarding the study as a whole: Of the naive CD4 clonotypes, about 5.4% were shared across a few donors.

The chain employs TRBV7-2 and TRBJ1-3; D not certain. The TCR originated in a man aged 18 to 29 in good health. Some clones in this sample may be carry-over from other donors' samples. Sample: naive CD4+ T cells from PBMCs. Subset: CD45RA+ positively selected. The CDR3 protein is CASSWGGPGTIYF. In DNA form, the CDR3 reads TGTGCCAGCAGCTGGGGAGGCCCTGGCACCATATATTTT.